Listed below are T cell receptor beta chains from one sample, sequenced in a study of blood T cells in healthy people across ages. TCRdb called the 5' RACE reads again in MiXCR, with one record for every CDR3 protein. The profile covers 700,000 to 850,000 distinct CDR3 sequences, with roughly 34% appearing a single time and approximately 12% taken by the ten largest. The material sequenced was blood. The receptors derive from a young man in good health. Each CDR3 is given with its conserved first and last residue. D genes are given only for firm matches. Not all rows give a size; the values are once, few, many and, for expanded clones, a class.

-	TRBJ2-3	-	TRBV12-3/TRBV12-4	14	TGTGCCAGCAGCTCGGGACTCCCAGCAGATACGCAGTATTTT	CASSSGLPADTQYF
-	TRBJ2-2	TRBD1	TRBV5-7	15	TGTGCCAGCAGCTGGGACAGAGTCGACACCGGGGAGCTGTTTTTT	CASSWDRVDTGELFF
-	TRBJ2-5	-	TRBV18	16	TGTGCCAGCTCACCACGAGCAATGACCTTAAGAGAGACCCAGTACTTC	CASSPRAMTLRETQYF
few	TRBJ2-7	TRBD2	TRBV7-2	15	TGTGCCAGCATCCTGGGGACTAGCGGATACAATGAGCAGTACTTC	CASILGTSGYNEQYF
many	TRBJ2-7	TRBD1	TRBV12-3/TRBV12-4	17	TGTGCCAGCAGCCCGGCCCGGACAGGGCCAATCCTCTACGAGCAGTACTTC	CASSPARTGPILYEQYF
-	TRBJ2-3	TRBD1	TRBV6-2/TRBV6-3	18	TGTGCCAGCAGTTTGGATCCACTTGGACAGGGCCCCACAGATACGCAGTATTTT	CASSLDPLGQGPTDTQYF
many	TRBJ2-3	TRBD2	TRBV4-2	19	TGTGCCAGCAGCCAAGCCTTAAAGATAGCGGGGGGCTACACAGATACGCAGTATTTT	CASSQALKIAGGYTDTQYF
-	TRBJ1-5	TRBD1	TRBV20-1	17	TGCAGTGCATCTGGACAGGGGGGGACATATAGCAATCAGCCCCAGCATTTT	CSASGQGGTYSNQPQHF
-	TRBJ2-2	-	TRBV2	13	TGTGCCAGCAGCCCCGGACACTTCGGGGAGCTGTTTTTT	CASSPGHFGELFF
-	TRBJ1-2	-	TRBV11-2	13	TGTGCCAGCAGCTCCCTAAAGACCAATGGCTACACCTTC	CASSSLKTNGYTF
many	TRBJ1-1	-	TRBV2	13	TGTGCCAGCAGTGAATTGGAGAACACTGAAGCTTTCTTT	CASSELENTEAFF
few	TRBJ2-3	-	TRBV29-1	13	TGCAGCGTTGAAGGGCCGAAAGGGGATACGCAGTATTTT	CSVEGPKGDTQYF
-	TRBJ1-2	-	TRBV7-9	14	TGTTCCAGCAGCTTAGGGAGCGAACACTGTGGCTACACCTTC	CSSSLGSEHCGYTF
-	TRBJ2-7	TRBD1	TRBV4-2	15	TGTGCCAGCAGCCTGTGGACAGGGTTTACCTACGAGCAGTACTTC	CASSLWTGFTYEQYF
-	TRBJ2-3	TRBD2	TRBV6-5	15	TGTGCCAGCAGTTACCTAGCGGGGGCAGGGGATACGCAGTATTTT	CASSYLAGAGDTQYF
many	TRBJ2-5	-	TRBV11-2	16	TGTGCCAGCAGCCCCATTAGGCGTTCCGAGAAGTGGACCCAGTACTTC	CASSPIRRSEKWTQYF
-	TRBJ2-1	-	TRBV6-2/TRBV6-3	15	TGTGCCAGCAGCCGTCCCGGGATGTCATACAATGAGCAGTTCTTC	CASSRPGMSYNEQFF
-	TRBJ2-3	-	TRBV7-2	17	TGTGCCAGCAGCTTTGTATCAGGGTCTGGGCAATCGGCTACGCAGTATTTT	CASSFVSGSGQSATQYF
few	TRBJ2-1	TRBD2	TRBV12-3/TRBV12-4	15	TGTGCCAGCAGTTTTGTGGCTAGCGGGGGGAATGAGCAGTTCTTC	CASSFVASGGNEQFF
few	TRBJ1-1	-	TRBV20-1	13	TGCAGTGCTAGATCGCCCGGGGATCCTGAAGCTTTCTTT	CSARSPGDPEAFF
many	TRBJ1-1	-	TRBV13	14	TGTGCCAGCAGCGGATCCGAAGAGGTCACTGAAGCTTTCTTT	CASSGSEEVTEAFF
-	TRBJ2-1	TRBD2	TRBV6-5	18	TGTGCCAGCAGTTACCACTGGGGGGGGACTAGTGCCTACAATGAGCAGTTCTTC	CASSYHWGGTSAYNEQFF
-	TRBJ2-5	-	TRBV20-1	14	TGCAGTGCTAATACCGGGACGGAACAAGAGACCCAGTACTTC	CSANTGTEQETQYF
many	TRBJ2-5	TRBD1	TRBV5-1	16	TGCGCCAGCAGCTTGACCCCACAGGGGGGACAAGAGACCCAGTACTTC	CASSLTPQGGQETQYF
-	TRBJ2-3	-	TRBV12-3/TRBV12-4	11	TGTGCCAGCAGTCTCCGGGGGCAGCAGTATTTT	CASSLRGQQYF
-	TRBJ2-5	TRBD2	TRBV2	15	TGTGCCAGCAGTGCTAGCGGGGGGGCCTTGGAGACCCAGTACTTC	CASSASGGALETQYF
-	TRBJ2-1	TRBD1	TRBV12-3/TRBV12-4	16	TGTGCCAGCACCCCCAGCTGGGACAGCTCCTACAATGAGCAGTTCTTC	CASTPSWDSSYNEQFF
-	TRBJ1-2	TRBD1	TRBV13	15	TGTGCCAGCAGCCTCAACCGGGACAGGGGAAATGGCTACACCTTC	CASSLNRDRGNGYTF
-	TRBJ2-5	TRBD2	TRBV3-1	16	TGTGCCAGCAGCCAAGATAGCGGGGGTCCCCAAGAGACCCAGTACTTC	CASSQDSGGPQETQYF
-	TRBJ2-2	-	TRBV7-8	14	TGTGCCAGCAGCCGGGAATTAAGGTCCGGGGAGCTGTTTTTT	CASSRELRSGELFF
many	TRBJ2-5	TRBD1	TRBV12-3/TRBV12-4	14	TGTGCCAGCAGCAAAGACAGGGGCGGGGAGACCCAGTACTTC	CASSKDRGGETQYF
-	TRBJ1-2	-	TRBV10-3	15	TGTGCCACCCGATCTAGTGGCGGGGAGGAATATGGCTACACCTTC	CATRSSGGEEYGYTF
-	TRBJ2-7	-	TRBV24-1	12	TGTGCCACCAGTAGGGGTTCCTACGAGCAGTACTTC	CATSRGSYEQYF
once	TRBJ1-2	-	TRBV12-3/TRBV12-4	15	TGTGCCAGCAGTTCGGGTTCCCAGCCTCTCTATGGCTACACCTTC	CASSSGSQPLYGYTF
-	TRBJ2-7	-	TRBV20-1	13	TGCAGTGCTCTAGGGGCAGGGGCCTACGAGCAGTACTTC	CSALGAGAYEQYF
-	TRBJ1-5	TRBD1	TRBV20-1	16	TGCAGTGCTAGACCTTATGACAGGGGAAGCAATCAGCCCCAGCATTTT	CSARPYDRGSNQPQHF
few	TRBJ2-1	-	TRBV20-1	13	TGCAGTGCTGGCCGACGCGCCTACAATGAGCAGTTCTTC	CSAGRRAYNEQFF
-	TRBJ2-5	TRBD2	TRBV7-8	15	TGTGCCGGCAGCTTATCTAGCGGAGGGGTGGAGACCCAGTACTTC	CAGSLSSGGVETQYF
-	TRBJ1-6	-	TRBV4-1	16	TGCGCCAGCAGCCAGAACATATTACAGGATAATTCACCCCTCCACTTT	CASSQNILQDNSPLHF
-	TRBJ2-3	-	TRBV4-3	17	TGCGCCAGCAGCCAAATCCGGGTAGGCCAGCGCACAGATACGCAGTATTTT	CASSQIRVGQRTDTQYF
few	TRBJ2-1	TRBD1	TRBV4-1	16	TGCGCCAGCAGCCGTTTGGCAGGGGGAACCTACAATGAGCAGTTCTTC	CASSRLAGGTYNEQFF
many	TRBJ1-2	-	TRBV6-2/TRBV6-3	14	TGTGCCAGCAGTAACTCACCGACAGTCTATGGCTACACCTTC	CASSNSPTVYGYTF
-	TRBJ1-1	-	TRBV6-2/TRBV6-3	11	TGTGCCAGCAGTTCTGTCCCTGAAGCTTTCTTT	CASSSVPEAFF
-	TRBJ1-2	-	TRBV4-3	14	TGCGCCAGCAGCCAAGGAGGGTTAGGTTATGGCTACACCTTC	CASSQGGLGYGYTF
few	TRBJ2-7	-	TRBV21-1	18	TGTGCCAGCAGCAAAGCAGATCGAAAACGGGCCTCCTACAATGAGCAGTACTTC	CASSKADRKRASYNEQYF
few	TRBJ2-5	-	TRBV20-1	14	TGCAGTGCTCCCGACCGGGCCAAGCGAGAGACCCAGTACTTC	CSAPDRAKRETQYF
few	TRBJ2-5	-	TRBV6-5	15	TGTGCCAGCAACCCCGGACAAAACTCCTACAATGAGCAGTACTTC	CASNPGQNSYNEQYF
few	TRBJ1-1	-	TRBV16	8	TGTGCCAGCAGTGAAGCTTTCTTT	CASSEAFF
few	TRBJ1-1	-	TRBV20-1	11	TGCAGTGGAAGGACGGACACTGAAGCTTTCTTT	CSGRTDTEAFF
-	TRBJ2-5	-	TRBV29-1	12	TGCAGCGTTGGAGGGGCAGGGGGGGAGCAGTACTTC	CSVGGAGGEQYF
many	TRBJ2-1	-	TRBV21-1	16	TGTGCCAGCAGCAAAGAGCGGACAGGGGAGCACAATGAGCAGTTCTTC	CASSKERTGEHNEQFF
-	TRBJ2-2	-	TRBV6-2/TRBV6-3	14	TGTGCCAGCACGTCAGGGCGAAACACCGGGGAGCTGTTTTTT	CASTSGRNTGELFF
few	TRBJ2-6	TRBD1	TRBV7-2	18	TGTGCCAGCAGCTTAGGAGTCTACAGGGGACCTGGGGCCAACGTCCTGACTTTC	CASSLGVYRGPGANVLTF
many	TRBJ2-5	-	TRBV12-3/TRBV12-4	13	TGTGCCAGCAGCCTATACCGGGTAGAGACCCAGTACTTC	CASSLYRVETQYF
-	TRBJ1-2	TRBD1	TRBV20-1	15	TGCAGTGCTAAGGCCAGGGGGATTTTAGACTATGGCTACACCTTC	CSAKARGILDYGYTF
-	TRBJ2-1	-	TRBV5-5	17	TGTGCCAGCAGCTTCCCCCCCGGGGCAGGGACCTACAATGAGCAGTTCTTC	CASSFPPGAGTYNEQFF
-	TRBJ1-5	-	TRBV6-5	15	TGTGCCAGCAGCCTGGAAGGGCATAGCAATCAGCCCCAGCATTTT	CASSLEGHSNQPQHF
few	TRBJ2-1	-	TRBV5-4	15	TGTGCCAGCAGCCCGGATAGTGGGGAGTACAATGAGCAGTTCTTC	CASSPDSGEYNEQFF
few	TRBJ2-1	TRBD2	TRBV12-3/TRBV12-4	15	TGTGCCAGCAGTAATCCGGGACTAGTCGCGGCCCGGCAGTTCTTC	CASSNPGLVAARQFF
once	TRBJ1-1	-	TRBV2	12	TGTGCCAGCAGTGAAGCGGCAAAGGCGGCTTTCTTT	CASSEAAKAAFF